The present T cell receptor beta chain was sequenced within a study of cytomegalovirus exposure and HLA in healthy donors. PCR was performed using 60 Vbeta and 13 Jbeta primers. Clones were read by immunoSEQ multiplex PCR, and TCRdb kept only the in-frame ones, dropping some. The sample contains more than 140,000 clones, approximately 78% of which appear only once. The CDR3 is 17 amino acids. The V gene's germline CDR1 is SGDLS and CDR2 YYNGEE. The V end was cut by 5 bases, the J end by 2 bases, with 22 bases between. Study-wide results and caveats: Later analysis showed most CMV-associated TCR beta chains appearing HLA-restricted. Earlier findings revealed that most TCR beta V segments proved productive either about 87% or about 30% of the time. In a later analysis, V- and J-gene trimming of beta chains associated with a DCLRE1C missense variant, replicated independently.

On this clone: Its antigen remains unknown.

This receptor was obtained from a man aged 18 to 30 in good health and CMV-seropositive. Sequencing was carried out using PBMCs. The rearrangement uses TRBV9 and TRBJ1-1; possible D gene TRBD1, 6 bases. This chain's CDR3 is CASSNHFNTQGNTEAFF. In DNA, the CDR3 is TGTGCCAGCAGTAACCACTTTAATACACAGGGCAACACTGAAGCTTTCTTT.